This TCR beta chain was recovered during a study of cytomegalovirus exposure and HLA in healthy donors. The PCR had 60 Vbeta and 13 Jbeta primers. The data were produced by immunoSEQ multiplex PCR, yet TCRdb's version contains in-frame clones alone and is incomplete. The repertoire includes about 170,000 clones, less than 85% of them detected once, and under 5% sits in the top ten. The V gene lost 4 bases and the J gene lost 1 base, with 11 bases spanning the gap. Germline assignment: CDR1 LNHDA and CDR2 SQIVND (reference sequence). This CDR3 is built from 16 residues. Comment on this clone: Its antigen is not identified.

Study conclusions and caveats: By a later analysis, the bulk of CMV-associated TCR beta chains appeared HLA-restricted. Analysis performed later found roughly 18,000 TCR beta sequences associated with HLA alleles at 0.05 false discovery rate.

The sequence came from a man aged 18 to 30 in good health and CMV-seronegative. The chain links TRBV19 to TRBJ2-6, with D unclear. The specimen sequenced was PBMCs. The CDR3 spells CASSTPGSSGANVLTF. In nucleotides, the CDR3 is TGTGCCAGTAGTACCCCAGGCTCATCTGGGGCCAACGTCCTGACTTTC. Drawing the rest from reference TRBV19 and TRBJ2-6, the complete variable domain is DGGITQSPKYLFRKEGQNVTLSCEQNLNHDAMYWYRQDPGQGLRLIYYSQIVNDFQKGDIAEGYSVSREKKESFPLTVTSAQKNPTAFYLCASSTPGSSGANVLTFGAGSRLTVL.